The TCR beta chain under discussion was sequenced for a study of early T cells in non-severe SARS-CoV-2 infection. About the study: Investigators sequenced bulk RNA drawn from unsorted whole blood, and chains remained unpaired.

The CDR3 runs to 15 residues. V was cut by 4 bases and J by 0 bases, with 10 bases left in between. Per germline, CDR1 SGHKS and CDR2 YYEKEE (reference sequence). In TCRdb, the 5' RACE reads were re-called with MiXCR into one record per CDR3 protein. This sample has about 69,000 distinct CDR3 sequences, with about an eighth found just once. This receptor was taken from an adult who was a healthcare worker with PCR-confirmed SARS-CoV-2 infection or an uninfected control (not recorded which). The sequenced sample was whole blood. The J gene is TRBJ2-2, the V gene TRBV5-5; no firm D call. CDR3: CASSLRQSNTGELFF. CDR3 nucleotides: TGTGCCAGCAGCCTACGCCAGTCGAACACCGGGGAGCTGTTTTTT.